Listed below are T cell receptor beta chains from one sample, sequenced in a study of T cells in narcolepsy. TCRdb's copy holds only in-frame clones and misses some; the assay was immunoSEQ multiplex PCR. This table holds approximately 24,000 clones, approximately 80% found once. The sequenced sample consisted of CD45RA- memory CD4+ T cells from PBMCs. The receptor set was obtained from a human donor with narcolepsy. Both conserved end residues are part of each CDR3. The size entry is marked missing in some rows and otherwise reads once, few, many or a size class.

>few|TRBV14
CASSLNRGFLNSPLHF
>.|TRBV28
CASSILKTGSNQPQHF
>.|TRBV19
CASSREDRGRDEQYF
>.|TRBV25-1
CASSESSPTEAFF
>.|TRBV5-4
CASSLASGSLGYGYTF
>.|TRBV11-2
CASSRDRLASYGYTF
>.|TRBV5-1
CASSPGAKETQYF
>.|TRBV7-6
CASSLTSGSPDTQYF
>.|TRBV6-6
CASSYRGAETQYF
>.|TRBV6-1
CASSGAPRRNQPQHF
>few|TRBV19
CASSSDFSSYNEQFF
>.|TRBV25-1
CASSSAPGGGSQETQYF
>.|TRBV10-1
CASSDPSTDTQYF
>.|TRBV30
CARTWGRDTEAFF
>.|TRBV19
CASSPNPSPGQRLYHYGYTF
>.|TRBV19
CASSISGATLGHGYTF
>.|TRBV6-5
CASSYSGGTQETQYF
>.|TRBV6-5
CASSYGLAGPGNEQFF
>.|TRBV6-5
CASSTGQKNIQYF
>.|TRBV29-1
CSVSGGFYGYTF
>.|TRBV4-3
CASSQHGDGSPLHF
>few|TRBV6-5
CASSSDAYSYNEQFF
>few|TRBV6-9
CASSPGQTYGYTF
>.|TRBV6-5
CASSLPGVEQFF
>.|TRBV7-8
CASSLVGSNTGELFF
>.|TRBV10-1
CASSEGRQPQHF
>few|TRBV7-6
CASSLVRQGGAMNTEAFF
>.|TRBV5-8
CASSLISYGRSTNSPLHF
>once|TRBV5-6
CASRKLWGVYGYTF
>.|TRBV11-3
CASRAGTGPGELFF
>.|TRBV28
CASSFTGQVNTEAFF
>.|TRBV20-1
CSARGDNEQFF
>.|TRBV5-8
CASSLPHEKSGYTF
>.|TRBV14
CASSQGRTSGRSAKNIQYF
>.|TRBV6-1
CASTGGQETPKAFF
>.|TRBV5-1
CASSLVMGLNTEAFF
>.|TRBV27
CASSNSGQPEAFF
>once|TRBV7-2
CASSFGEGYGYTF
>.|TRBV6-4
CASSVEGGTEAFF
>.|TRBV7-2
CASSSGGNTIYF
>.|TRBV5-1
CASSLAGQLTEQYF
>.|TRBV4-2
CASSEGQSNEKLFF
>.|TRBV27
CASSSGQGDYYGYTF
>few|TRBV5-6
CASSLEGVEEKLFF
>.|TRBV7-2
CASSLIYNEQFF
>.|TRBV14
CASSHIPGLAGKGSYNEQFF
>.|TRBV5-1
CASSSQGNEQFF
>few|TRBV5-1
CASSLGLAGGRDTQYF
>once|TRBV4-1
CASSQDGAGSTDTQYF
>few|TRBV30
CAWGQGGVQPQHF
>.|TRBV7-9
CASSHGAGGGKLFF
>few|TRBV9
CASSPALAVETQYF
>.|TRBV6-5
CASIPSGGIGGELFF
>.|TRBV11-1
CASSPQPREEQYF
>.|TRBV28
CASSLGYRKETQYF
>.|TRBV29-1
CSVLDPAGIQYF
>.|TRBV19
CASSFGGDTIYNEQFF
>.|TRBV29-1
CSVAGTGSSYEQYF
>.|TRBV9
CASSGGGGAYEQYF